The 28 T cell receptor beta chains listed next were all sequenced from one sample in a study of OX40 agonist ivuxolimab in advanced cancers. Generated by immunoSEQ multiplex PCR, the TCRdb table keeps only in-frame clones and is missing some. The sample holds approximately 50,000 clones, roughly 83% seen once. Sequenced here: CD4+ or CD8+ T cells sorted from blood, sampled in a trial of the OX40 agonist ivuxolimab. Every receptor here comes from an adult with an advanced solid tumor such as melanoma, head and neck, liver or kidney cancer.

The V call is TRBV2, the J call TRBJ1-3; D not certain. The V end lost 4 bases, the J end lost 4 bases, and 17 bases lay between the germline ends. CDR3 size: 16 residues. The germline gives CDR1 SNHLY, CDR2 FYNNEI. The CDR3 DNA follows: TGTGCCAGCAGTGCGTCCCTAGGGCTCTCCGGAAACACCATATATTTT. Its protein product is CASSASLGLSGNTIYF. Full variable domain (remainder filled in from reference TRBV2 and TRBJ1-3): EPEVTQTPSHQVTQMGQEVILRCVPISNHLYFYWYRQILGQKVEFLVSFYNNEISEKSEIFDDQFSVERPDGSNFTLKIRSTKLEDSAMYFCASSASLGLSGNTIYFGEGSWLTVV.

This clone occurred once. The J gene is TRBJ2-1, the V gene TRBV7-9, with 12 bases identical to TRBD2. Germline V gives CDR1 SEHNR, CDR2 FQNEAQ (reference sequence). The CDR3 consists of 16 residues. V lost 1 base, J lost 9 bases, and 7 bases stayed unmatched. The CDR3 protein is CASSLGKTSGSSEQFF. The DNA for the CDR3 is TGTGCCAGCAGCTTAGGGAAGACTAGCGGGAGTAGTGAGCAGTTCTTC.

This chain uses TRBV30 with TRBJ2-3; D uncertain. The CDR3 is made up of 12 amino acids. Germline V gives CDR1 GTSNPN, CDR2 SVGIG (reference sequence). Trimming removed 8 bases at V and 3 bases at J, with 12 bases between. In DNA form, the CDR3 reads TGTGCCGGTGGACCCCTTACAGATACGCAGTATTTT. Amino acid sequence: CAGGPLTDTQYF. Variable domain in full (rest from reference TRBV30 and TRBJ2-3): SQTIHQWPATLVQPVGSPLSLECTVEGTSNPNLYWYRQAAGRGLQLLFYSVGIGQISSEVPQNLSASRPQDRQFILSSKKLLLSDSGFYLCAGGPLTDTQYFGPGTRLTVL.

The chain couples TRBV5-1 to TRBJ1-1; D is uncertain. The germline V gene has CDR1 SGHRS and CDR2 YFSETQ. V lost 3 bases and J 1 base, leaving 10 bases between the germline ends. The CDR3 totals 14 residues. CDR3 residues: CASSSPARNTEAFF. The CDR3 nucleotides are TGCGCCAGCAGCTCCCCCGCTAGGAACACTGAAGCTTTCTTT.

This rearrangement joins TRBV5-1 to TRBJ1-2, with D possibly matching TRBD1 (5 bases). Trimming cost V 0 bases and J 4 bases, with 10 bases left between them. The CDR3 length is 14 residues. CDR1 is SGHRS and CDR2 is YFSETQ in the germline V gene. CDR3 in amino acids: CASSLGQGGYGYTF. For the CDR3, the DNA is TGCGCCAGCAGCTTGGGGCAGGGCGGCTATGGCTACACCTTC.

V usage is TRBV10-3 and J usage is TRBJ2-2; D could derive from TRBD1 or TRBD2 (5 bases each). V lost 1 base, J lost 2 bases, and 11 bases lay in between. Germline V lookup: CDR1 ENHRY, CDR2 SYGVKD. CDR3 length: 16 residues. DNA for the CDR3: TGTGCCATCAGTGAGTTAGGGACCCGAAACACCGGGGAGCTGTTTTTT. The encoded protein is CAISELGTRNTGELFF.

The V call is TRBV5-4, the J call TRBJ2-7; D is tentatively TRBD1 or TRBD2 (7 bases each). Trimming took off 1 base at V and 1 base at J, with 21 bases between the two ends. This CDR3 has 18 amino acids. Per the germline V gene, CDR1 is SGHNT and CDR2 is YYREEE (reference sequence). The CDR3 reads CASSLRGRGGVRSYEQYF. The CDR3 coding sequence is TGTGCCAGCAGCTTGAGGGGCAGGGGGGGAGTTCGGTCCTACGAGCAGTACTTC.

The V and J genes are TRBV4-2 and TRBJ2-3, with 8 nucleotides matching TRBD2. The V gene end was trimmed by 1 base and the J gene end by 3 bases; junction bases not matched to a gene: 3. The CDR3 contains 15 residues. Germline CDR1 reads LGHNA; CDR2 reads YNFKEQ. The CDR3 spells CASSQVAGITDTQYF. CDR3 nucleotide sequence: TGTGCCAGCAGCCAAGTAGCGGGAATTACAGATACGCAGTATTTT.

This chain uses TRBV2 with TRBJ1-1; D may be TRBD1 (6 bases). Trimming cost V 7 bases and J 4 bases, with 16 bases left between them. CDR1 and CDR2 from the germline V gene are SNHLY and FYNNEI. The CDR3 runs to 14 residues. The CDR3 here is CASIFQGWSTEAFF. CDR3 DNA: TGTGCCAGCATTTTTCAGGGGTGGAGCACTGAAGCTTTCTTT. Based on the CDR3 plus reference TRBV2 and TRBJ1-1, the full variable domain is EPEVTQTPSHQVTQMGQEVILRCVPISNHLYFYWYRQILGQKVEFLVSFYNNEISEKSEIFDDQFSVERPDGSNFTLKIRSTKLEDSAMYFCASIFQGWSTEAFFGQGTRLTVV.

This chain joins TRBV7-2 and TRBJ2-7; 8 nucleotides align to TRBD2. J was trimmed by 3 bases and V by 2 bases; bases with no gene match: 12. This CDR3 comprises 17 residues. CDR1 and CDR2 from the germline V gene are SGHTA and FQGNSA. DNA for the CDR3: TGTGCCAGCAGCTTACGAGGCGGGGGGCCTGTTTACTACGAGCAGTACGTC. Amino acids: CASSLRGGGPVYYEQYV.

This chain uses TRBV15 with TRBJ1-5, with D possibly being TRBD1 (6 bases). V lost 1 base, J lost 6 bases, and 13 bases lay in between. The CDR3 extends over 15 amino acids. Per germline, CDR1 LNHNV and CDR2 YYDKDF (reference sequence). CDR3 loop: CATSRVVGGGQPQHF. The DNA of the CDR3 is TGTGCCACCAGCAGAGTCGTAGGGGGGGGTCAGCCCCAGCATTTT. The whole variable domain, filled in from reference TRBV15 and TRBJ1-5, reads DAMVIQNPRYQVTQFGKPVTLSCSQTLNHNVMYWYQQKSSQAPKLLFHYYDKDFNNEADTPDNFQSRRPNTSFCFLDIRSPGLGDTAMYLCATSRVVGGGQPQHFGDGTRLSIL.

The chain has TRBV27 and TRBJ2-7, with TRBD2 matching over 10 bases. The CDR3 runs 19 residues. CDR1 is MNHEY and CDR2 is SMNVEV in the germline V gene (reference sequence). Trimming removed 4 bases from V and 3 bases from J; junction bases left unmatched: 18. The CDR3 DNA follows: TGTGCCAGCAGTTCCCTCGAACGGCTATTAGCGGGGGGATACTACGAGCAGTACGTC. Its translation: CASSSLERLLAGGYYEQYV.

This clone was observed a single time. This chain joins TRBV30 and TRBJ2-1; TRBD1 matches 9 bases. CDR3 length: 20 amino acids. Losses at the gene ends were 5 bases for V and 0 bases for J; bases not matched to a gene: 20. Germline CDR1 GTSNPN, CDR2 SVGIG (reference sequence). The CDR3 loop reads CAWGGSWDRDLHHSYNEQFF. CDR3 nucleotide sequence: TGTGCCTGGGGAGGTAGTTGGGACAGGGACTTACATCACTCCTACAATGAGCAGTTCTTC.

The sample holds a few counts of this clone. The CDR3 region is CASSSGQDYGYTF. The CDR3 DNA is TGTGCCAGCAGCTCTGGACAGGACTATGGCTACACCTTC. The rearrangement uses TRBV5-4 and TRBJ1-2, with TRBD1 identical over 7 bases. This CDR3 contains 13 residues. J was trimmed by 3 bases and V by 3 bases; bases with no gene match: 2. Germline CDR1 SGHNT, CDR2 YYREEE (reference sequence).

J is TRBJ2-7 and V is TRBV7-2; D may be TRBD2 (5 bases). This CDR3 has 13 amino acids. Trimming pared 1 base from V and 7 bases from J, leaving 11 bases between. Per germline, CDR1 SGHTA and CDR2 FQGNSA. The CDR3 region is CASSLGWGEEQYF. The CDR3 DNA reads TGTGCCAGCAGCTTAGGGTGGGGAGAGGAGCAGTACTTC.

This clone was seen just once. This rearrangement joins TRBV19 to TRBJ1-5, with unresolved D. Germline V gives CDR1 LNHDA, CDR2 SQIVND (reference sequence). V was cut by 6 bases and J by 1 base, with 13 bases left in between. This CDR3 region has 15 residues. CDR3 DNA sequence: TGTGCCAGTAGACGGTCCCTAGGGAGCAATCAGCCCCAGCATTTT. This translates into CASRRSLGSNQPQHF.

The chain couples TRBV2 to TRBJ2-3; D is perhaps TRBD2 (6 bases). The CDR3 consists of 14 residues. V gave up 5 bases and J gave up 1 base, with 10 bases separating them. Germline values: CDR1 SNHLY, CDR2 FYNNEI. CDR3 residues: CASSPPGGTDTQYF. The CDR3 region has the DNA TGTGCCAGCAGTCCCCCGGGAGGCACAGATACGCAGTATTTT.

The CDR3 protein is CASSLVGGGGAFF. CDR3 DNA: TGTGCCAGCAGCTTGGTTGGAGGGGGGGGAGCTTTCTTT. The chain links TRBV5-4 to TRBJ1-1; TRBD1 is a possible D gene (6 bases). The CDR3 runs 13 residues. CDR1 and CDR2 (germline): SGHNT, YYREEE (reference sequence). V was cut by 0 bases and J by 10 bases, with 13 bases left in between.

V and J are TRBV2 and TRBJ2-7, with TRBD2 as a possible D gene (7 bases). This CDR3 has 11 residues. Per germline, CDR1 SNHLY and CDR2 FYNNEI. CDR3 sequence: CASSPGRGLSV. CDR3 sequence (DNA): TGTGCCAGCAGTCCCGGGCGGGGGCTTTCCGTC.

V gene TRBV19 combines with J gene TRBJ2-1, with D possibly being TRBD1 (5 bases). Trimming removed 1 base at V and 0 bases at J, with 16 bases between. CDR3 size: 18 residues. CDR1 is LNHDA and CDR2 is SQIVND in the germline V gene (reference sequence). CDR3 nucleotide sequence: TGTGCCAGTAGTATAGTTCGGATTAGGGGCAGCTCCTACAATGAGCAGTTCTTC. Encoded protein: CASSIVRIRGSSYNEQFF.

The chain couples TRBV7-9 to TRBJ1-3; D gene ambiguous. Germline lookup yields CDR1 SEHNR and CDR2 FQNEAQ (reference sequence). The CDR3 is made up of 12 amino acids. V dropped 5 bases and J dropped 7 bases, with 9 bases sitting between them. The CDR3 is CASSRPQNTIYF. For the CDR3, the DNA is TGTGCCAGCAGCCGGCCCCAGAACACCATATATTTT.

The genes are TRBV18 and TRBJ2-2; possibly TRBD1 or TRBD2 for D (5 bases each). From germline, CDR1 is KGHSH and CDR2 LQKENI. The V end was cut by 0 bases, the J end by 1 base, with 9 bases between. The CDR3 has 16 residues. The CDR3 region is CASSPPGDGNTGELFF. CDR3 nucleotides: TGTGCCAGCTCACCACCGGGGGACGGGAACACCGGGGAGCTGTTTTTT. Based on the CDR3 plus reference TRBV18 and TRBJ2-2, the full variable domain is NAGVMQNPRHLVRRRGQEARLRCSPMKGHSHVYWYRQLPEEGLKFMVYLQKENIIDESGMPKERFSAEFPKEGPSILRIQQVVRGDSAAYFCASSPPGDGNTGELFFGEGSRLTVL.

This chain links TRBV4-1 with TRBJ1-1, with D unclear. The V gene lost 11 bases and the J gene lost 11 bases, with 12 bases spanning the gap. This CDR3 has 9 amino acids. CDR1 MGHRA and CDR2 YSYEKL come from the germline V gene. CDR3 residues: CALFGDAFF. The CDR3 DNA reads TGCGCCCTTTTCGGGGATGCTTTCTTT.

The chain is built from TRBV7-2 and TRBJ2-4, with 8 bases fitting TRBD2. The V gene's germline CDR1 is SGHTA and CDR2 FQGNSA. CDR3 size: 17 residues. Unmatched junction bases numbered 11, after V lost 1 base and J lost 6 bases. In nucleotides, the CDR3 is TGTGCCAGCAGCTTAGGTTTGTTGCGGGAGGCCGGAAACATTCAGTACTTC. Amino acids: CASSLGLLREAGNIQYF.

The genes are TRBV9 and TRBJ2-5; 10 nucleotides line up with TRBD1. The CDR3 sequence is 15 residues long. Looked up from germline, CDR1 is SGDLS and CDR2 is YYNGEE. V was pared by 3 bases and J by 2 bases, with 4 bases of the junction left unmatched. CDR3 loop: CASSARTGGQETQYF. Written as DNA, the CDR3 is TGTGCCAGCAGCGCCCGGACAGGGGGTCAAGAGACCCAGTACTTC.

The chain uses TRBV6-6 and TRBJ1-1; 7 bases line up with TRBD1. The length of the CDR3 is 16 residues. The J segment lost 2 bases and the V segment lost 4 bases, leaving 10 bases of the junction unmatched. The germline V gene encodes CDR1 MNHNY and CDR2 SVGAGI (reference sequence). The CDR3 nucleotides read TGTGCCAGCAGTTCGGGAGGCAGGGGGGGAAACACTGAAGCTTTCTTT. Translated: CASSSGGRGGNTEAFF.

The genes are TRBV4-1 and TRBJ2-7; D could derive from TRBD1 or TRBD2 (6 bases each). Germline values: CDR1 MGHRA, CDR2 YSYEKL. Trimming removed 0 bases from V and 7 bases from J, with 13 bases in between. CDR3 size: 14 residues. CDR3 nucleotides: TGCGCCAGCAGCCAAGATCCGGGGGCCGGTGAGCAGTACGTC. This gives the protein CASSQDPGAGEQYV.

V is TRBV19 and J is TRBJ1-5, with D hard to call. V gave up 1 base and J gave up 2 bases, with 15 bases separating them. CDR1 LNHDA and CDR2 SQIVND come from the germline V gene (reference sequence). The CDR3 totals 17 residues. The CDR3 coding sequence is TGTGCCAGTAGTATAGTCGGAAAAAATCGGGGCAATCAGCCCCAGCATTTT. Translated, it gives CASSIVGKNRGNQPQHF.